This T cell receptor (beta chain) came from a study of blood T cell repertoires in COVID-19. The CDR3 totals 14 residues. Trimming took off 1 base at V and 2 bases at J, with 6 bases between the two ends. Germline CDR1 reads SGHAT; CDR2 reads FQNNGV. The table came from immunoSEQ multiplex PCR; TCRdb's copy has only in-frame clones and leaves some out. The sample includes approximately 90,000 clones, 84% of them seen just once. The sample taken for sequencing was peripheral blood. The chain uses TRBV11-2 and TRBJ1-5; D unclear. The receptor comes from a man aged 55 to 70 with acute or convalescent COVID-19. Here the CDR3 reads CASSLGQGNQPQHF. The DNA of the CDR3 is TGTGCCAGCAGCTTAGGCCAGGGCAATCAGCCCCAGCATTTT.